Following are 29 T cell receptor beta chains from one sample sequenced in a study of T cell responses to AZD1222 COVID-19 vaccine. Profiled with immunoSEQ multiplex PCR; TCRdb holds only in-frame clones, not every one. The sample yields more than 150,000 clones, roughly 94% seen once. Sample: peripheral blood, taken 28 days after the second AZD1222 dose. The receptor set was obtained from an adult who received the AZD1222 COVID-19 vaccine.

The chain links TRBV2 to TRBJ2-5; D unresolved. The CDR3 sequence is 13 residues long. Trimming removed 4 bases at V and 2 bases at J, with 8 bases between. Germline V gene data show CDR1 as SNHLY and CDR2 as FYNNEI. CDR3 residues: CASSGRGQETQYF. CDR3 DNA: TGTGCCAGCAGTGGCCGCGGTCAAGAGACCCAGTACTTC.

This chain connects TRBV6-5 to TRBJ1-6; D is perhaps TRBD1 (6 bases). The CDR3 is 13 residues long. V was clipped by 10 bases and J by 7 bases, with 14 bases between them. The germline V gene encodes CDR1 MNHEY and CDR2 SVGAGI. CDR3 region: CATRGQTNSPLHF. The CDR3 DNA sequence: TGTGCCACCCGGGGGCAGACGAATTCACCCCTCCACTTT.

The chain couples TRBV29-1 to TRBJ1-1; D is uncertain. The CDR3 consists of 14 residues. Trimming shortened V by 2 bases and J by 0 bases, and 10 bases separated the two germline ends. Per germline, CDR1 SQVTM and CDR2 ANQGSEA. As DNA, the CDR3 is TGCAGCGTTGAAACGGGCAGCTTGAACACTGAAGCTTTCTTT. This sequence encodes CSVETGSLNTEAFF.

This clone came up a few times. V is TRBV19 and J is TRBJ1-6; tentative D call: TRBD1 (6 bases). Trimming pared 8 bases from V and 9 bases from J, leaving 17 bases between. The CDR3 spans 14 residues. The germline V gene has CDR1 LNHDA and CDR2 SQIVND (reference sequence). In nucleotides, the CDR3 is TGTGCCAGTGCGAACGGACGAGGGGGTTCACCCCTCCACTTT. This translates into CASANGRGGSPLHF.

The table lists this clone with a count of one. The chain joins TRBV4-1 to TRBJ2-7; the match to TRBD2 covers 7 bases. Looked up from germline, CDR1 is MGHRA and CDR2 is YSYEKL. CDR3 length: 12 amino acids. J was trimmed by 3 bases and V by 4 bases; bases with no gene match: 0. The CDR3 spells CASSPGGYEQYF. CDR3 sequence (DNA): TGCGCCAGCAGCCCGGGAGGCTACGAGCAGTACTTC.

This clone has only one observation. V and J are TRBV7-2 and TRBJ1-2; tentative D call: TRBD1 (6 bases). Trimming cost V 0 bases and J 4 bases, with 12 bases left between them. The germline V gene has CDR1 SGHTA and CDR2 FQGNSA. The CDR3 consists of 15 residues. Here the CDR3 DNA reads TGTGCCAGCAGCTTAGCGCCGGGGGCAGGCTATGGCTACACCTTC. Translated, it gives CASSLAPGAGYGYTF.

This chain links TRBV28 with TRBJ1-3, with D hard to call. The germline V and J ends were trimmed by 2 bases and 1 base, with 15 bases remaining between them. The CDR3 spans 17 residues. Germline-derived CDR1 and CDR2 are MDHEN and SYDVKM. The CDR3 loop reads CASSLRGPIYSGNTIYF. The CDR3 DNA is TGTGCCAGCAGTTTACGCGGGCCCATTTATTCTGGAAACACCATATATTTT. Full variable domain (remainder filled in from reference TRBV28 and TRBJ1-3): DVKVTQSSRYLVKRTGEKVFLECVQDMDHENMFWYRQDPGLGLRLIYFSYDVKMKEKGDIPEGYSVSREKKERFSLILESASTNQTSMYLCASSLRGPIYSGNTIYFGEGSWLTVV.

This chain connects TRBV19 to TRBJ2-5; 7 nucleotides align to TRBD1. The better agreement between TRBJ2-7 and the DNA end casts doubt on the J call. The CDR3 contains 15 residues. In germline, CDR1 is LNHDA, CDR2 SQIVND (reference sequence). The CDR3 here is CASSFVAGGPYEQYF. The CDR3 DNA follows: TGTGCCAGTAGTTTCGTGGCAGGGGGACCCTACGAGCAGTACTTC.

The CDR3 region is CASSQGSAAVYGYTF. The CDR3 DNA sequence: TGCGCCAGCAGCCAAGGGTCGGCAGCCGTATATGGCTACACCTTC. The chain joins TRBV4-3 to TRBJ1-2; D ambiguous. Trimming cost V 1 base and J 5 bases, with 14 bases left between them. Germline V lookup: CDR1 LGHNA, CDR2 YSLEER. The CDR3 totals 15 residues.

This clone was seen just once. The rearrangement joins TRBV6-5 to TRBJ2-3; D call uncertain. The V end was cut by 4 bases, the J end by 6 bases, with 8 bases between. Germline lookup yields CDR1 MNHEY and CDR2 SVGAGI. This CDR3 is 12 amino acids long. CDR3 region: CASSSVLDTQYF. CDR3 nucleotides: TGTGCCAGCAGTTCCGTTTTGGATACGCAGTATTTT.

V is TRBV2 and J is TRBJ1-4; no clear D. The length of the CDR3 is 15 residues. The V end lost 6 bases, the J end lost 4 bases, and 15 bases lay between the germline ends. Germline-derived CDR1 and CDR2 are SNHLY and FYNNEI. The CDR3 sequence: CASRANIRGNEKLFF. The DNA of the CDR3 is TGTGCCAGCAGGGCAAACATCCGTGGTAATGAAAAACTGTTTTTT.

The chain links TRBV28 to TRBJ2-4; D not resolved. Per germline, CDR1 MDHEN and CDR2 SYDVKM. The CDR3 runs to 13 residues. The CDR3 bases are TGTGCTACGAGTCCCATCCTGACCCCCGGCCAGTACTTC. Translation gives CATSPILTPGQYF.

The V call is TRBV12-3 or TRBV12-4, the J call TRBJ1-3; D call uncertain. This CDR3 has 13 residues. With 7 bases removed from V and 0 bases from J, the gap between germline ends came to 7 bases. The CDR3 bases are TGTGCCAGCACAAGACTCTCTGGAAACACCATATATTTT. Encoded protein: CASTRLSGNTIYF.

The gene calls are TRBV19 and TRBJ1-1; D unclear. The ends were cut back, 3 bases at V and 4 bases at J, with 12 bases in the middle. CDR1 is LNHDA and CDR2 is SQIVND in the germline V gene (reference sequence). This CDR3 comprises 14 residues. CDR3 in amino acids: CASSIRVAGTEAFF. CDR3 DNA: TGTGCCAGTAGTATCCGGGTGGCGGGCACTGAAGCTTTCTTT. Based on the CDR3 plus reference TRBV19 and TRBJ1-1, the full variable domain is DGGITQSPKYLFRKEGQNVTLSCEQNLNHDAMYWYRQDPGQGLRLIYYSQIVNDFQKGDIAEGYSVSREKKESFPLTVTSAQKNPTAFYLCASSIRVAGTEAFFGQGTRLTVV.

The chain joins TRBV9 to TRBJ1-2; D might be TRBD1 (6 bases). V was clipped by 0 bases and J by 3 bases, with 12 bases between them. The CDR3 runs 15 residues. Germline V lookup: CDR1 SGDLS, CDR2 YYNGEE. In DNA, the CDR3 is TGTGCCAGCAGCGTAGCCCAGGGGAGGGACTATGGCTACACCTTC. It codes for CASSVAQGRDYGYTF.

Turning to this clone: The junction shows a germline mismatch at one end, possibly a read error. The rearrangement joins TRBV13 to TRBJ2-1, with 10 bases fitting TRBD2. The CDR3 contains 15 residues. The germline V gene has CDR1 PRHDT and CDR2 FYEKMQ (reference sequence). In DNA form, the CDR3 reads TGTGCCAGCTGCTTTTTACTAGCGGGATACAATGAGCAGTTCTTC. Translating gives CASCFLLAGYNEQFF.

V and J are TRBV18 and TRBJ2-1; D gene ambiguous. Trimming took off 3 bases at V and 6 bases at J, with 15 bases between the two ends. The CDR3 has 15 residues. CDR1 is KGHSH and CDR2 is LQKENI in the germline V gene. The CDR3 nucleotides read TGTGCCAGCTCACCGACCACGGCGTATGGCAATGAGCAGTTCTTC. It encodes CASSPTTAYGNEQFF.

The count of this clone is one. The rearrangement uses TRBV6-2 or TRBV6-3 and TRBJ2-2, with D perhaps given as TRBD1 or TRBD2 (5 bases each). Trimming removed 6 bases from V and 5 bases from J, with 13 bases in between. CDR3 length: 14 residues. The germline CDR1 and CDR2 sequences are MNHEY and SVGEGT. The CDR3 region has the DNA TGTGCCAGCAGCCCCGGGGCTTGGACCGGGGAGCTGTTTTTT. Translating gives CASSPGAWTGELFF.

The V call is TRBV18, the J call TRBJ1-2; D remains unclear. The CDR3 runs to 13 residues. Trimming left V 2 bases short and J 4 bases short, with 8 bases between. Germline assignment: CDR1 KGHSH and CDR2 LQKENI. This CDR3 is CASSPESGYGYTF. The CDR3 DNA is TGTGCCAGCTCACCAGAAAGCGGCTATGGCTACACCTTC. Complete variable domain (other parts from reference TRBV18 and TRBJ1-2): NAGVMQNPRHLVRRRGQEARLRCSPMKGHSHVYWYRQLPEEGLKFMVYLQKENIIDESGMPKERFSAEFPKEGPSILRIQQVVRGDSAAYFCASSPESGYGYTFGSGTRLTVV.

The rearrangement uses TRBV28 and TRBJ1-2; D remains unclear. This CDR3 comprises 13 residues. From germline, CDR1 is MDHEN and CDR2 SYDVKM. V dropped 5 bases and J dropped 2 bases, with 9 bases sitting between them. This chain's CDR3 is CASSRNTNYGYTF. CDR3 nucleotide sequence: TGTGCCAGCAGTCGGAATACGAACTATGGCTACACCTTC.

The gene calls are TRBV5-5 and TRBJ2-2; no reliable D call. CDR1 and CDR2 (germline): SGHKS, YYEKEE (reference sequence). This CDR3 region has 11 residues. V dropped 1 base and J dropped 7 bases, with 2 bases sitting between them. The CDR3 nucleotides are TGTGCCAGCAGCTTGAACGGGGAGCTGTTTTTT. Protein product: CASSLNGELFF.

As regards this clone: An end of the junction does not agree with germline; a read error may underlie this. This chain links TRBV9 with TRBJ1-6; no definite D call. CDR3 length: 14 amino acids. Germline-derived CDR1 and CDR2 are SGDLS and YYNGEE. Here the CDR3 DNA reads TGTGCCAGCAGCGCCAACTCCGATAATTCACCCCTCCACTTT. Amino acids: CASSANSDNSPLHF.

V is TRBV19 and J is TRBJ1-2; the D is unclear. Germline V gene sequence: CDR1 LNHDA, CDR2 SQIVND (reference sequence). The length of the CDR3 is 15 residues. V was pared by 0 bases and J by 5 bases, with 13 bases between. The CDR3 reads CASSIDGRELYGYTF. CDR3 nucleotides: TGTGCCAGTAGTATAGATGGGCGGGAATTATATGGCTACACCTTC. Complete variable domain (other parts from reference TRBV19 and TRBJ1-2): DGGITQSPKYLFRKEGQNVTLSCEQNLNHDAMYWYRQDPGQGLRLIYYSQIVNDFQKGDIAEGYSVSREKKESFPLTVTSAQKNPTAFYLCASSIDGRELYGYTFGSGTRLTVV.

CDR3 sequence: CASSLVLQGNYEQYF. CDR3 nucleotide sequence: TGTGCCAGCAGCTTGGTATTACAGGGGAACTACGAGCAGTACTTC. V gene TRBV5-5 combines with J gene TRBJ2-7; TRBD1 matches at 7 bases. The CDR3 sequence is 15 residues long. With V trimmed by 0 bases and J by 3 bases, 6 bases remained unmatched. Germline CDR1 and CDR2: SGHKS and YYEKEE (reference sequence).

This clone appeared once. The chain combines TRBV7-2 with TRBJ1-3; TRBD1 is a possible D gene (5 bases). The CDR3 length is 16 residues. CDR1 and CDR2 from the germline V gene are SGHTA and FQGNSA. The V gene lost 5 bases and the J gene lost 2 bases, with 16 bases spanning the gap. Written as DNA, the CDR3 is TGTGCCAGCAGCCTCATGGGCAGGGTGACTGGAAACACCATATATTTT. Protein sequence: CASSLMGRVTGNTIYF.

The chain couples TRBV7-8 to TRBJ1-4; D perhaps matches TRBD1 (6 bases). CDR1 SGHVS and CDR2 FQNEAQ come from the germline V gene. Trimming took 1 base from V and 4 from J, leaving 10 bases between them. CDR3 size: 15 residues. In nucleotides, the CDR3 is TGTGCCAGCAGCTTAGTTCCAGGGGTTAATGAAAAACTGTTTTTT. Amino acid sequence: CASSLVPGVNEKLFF.

The chain couples TRBV18 to TRBJ1-1; tentative D call: TRBD1 (5 bases). V lost 4 bases and J 0 bases, leaving 9 bases between the germline ends. In germline, CDR1 is KGHSH, CDR2 LQKENI. The CDR3 has 14 amino acids. CDR3 protein: CASSHDSLNTEAFF. DNA for the CDR3: TGTGCCAGCTCACACGACAGTCTGAACACTGAAGCTTTCTTT. Full variable domain (remainder filled in from reference TRBV18 and TRBJ1-1): NAGVMQNPRHLVRRRGQEARLRCSPMKGHSHVYWYRQLPEEGLKFMVYLQKENIIDESGMPKERFSAEFPKEGPSILRIQQVVRGDSAAYFCASSHDSLNTEAFFGQGTRLTVV.

V is TRBV19 and J is TRBJ2-1; D is unresolved. Germline V gene sequence: CDR1 LNHDA, CDR2 SQIVND (reference sequence). The ends were cut back, 3 bases at V and 5 bases at J, with 23 bases in the middle. The CDR3 sequence is 18 residues long. This CDR3 reads CASSMVSTTVRRNNEQFF. In DNA, the CDR3 is TGTGCCAGTAGTATGGTTTCCACGACCGTCAGGAGAAACAATGAGCAGTTCTTC. The full variable domain, completed using reference TRBV19 and TRBJ2-1, is DGGITQSPKYLFRKEGQNVTLSCEQNLNHDAMYWYRQDPGQGLRLIYYSQIVNDFQKGDIAEGYSVSREKKESFPLTVTSAQKNPTAFYLCASSMVSTTVRRNNEQFFGPGTRLTVL.

This clone was seen a few times. The rearrangement joins TRBV5-6 to TRBJ1-5; D is undetermined. The CDR3 has 12 amino acids. Per germline, CDR1 SGHDT and CDR2 YYEEEE. V was pared by 0 bases and J by 5 bases, with 3 bases between. Written as DNA, the CDR3 is TGTGCCAGCAGCTTGGGGGATCAGCCCCAGCATTTT. Translation gives CASSLGDQPQHF.